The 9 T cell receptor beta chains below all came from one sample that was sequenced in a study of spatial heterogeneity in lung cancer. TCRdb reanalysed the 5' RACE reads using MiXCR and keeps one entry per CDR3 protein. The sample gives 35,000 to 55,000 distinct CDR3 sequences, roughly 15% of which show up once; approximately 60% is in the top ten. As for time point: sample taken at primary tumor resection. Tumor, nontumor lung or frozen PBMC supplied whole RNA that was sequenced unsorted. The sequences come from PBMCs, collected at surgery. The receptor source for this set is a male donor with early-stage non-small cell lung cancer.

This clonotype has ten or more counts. CDR3 nucleotide sequence: TGTGCCAGCAGCCCGGGGACGGGATCAAGGCCCCAGCATTTT. It is translated as CASSPGTGSRPQHF. This chain joins TRBV7-8 and TRBJ1-5; TRBD1 is a possible D gene (5 bases). The length of the CDR3 is 14 residues. V shed 5 bases and J shed 9 bases, with 17 bases lying between them. Germline V lookup: CDR1 SGHVS, CDR2 FQNEAQ.

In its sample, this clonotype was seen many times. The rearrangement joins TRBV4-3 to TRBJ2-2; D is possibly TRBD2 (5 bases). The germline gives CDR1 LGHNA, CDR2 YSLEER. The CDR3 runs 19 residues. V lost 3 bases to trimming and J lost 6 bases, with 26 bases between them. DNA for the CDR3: TGCGCCAGCAGCCAGGGGTCTGGCGTGGGAGACGGGTTGGCCGGGGAGCTGTTTTTT. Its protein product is CASSQGSGVGDGLAGELFF.

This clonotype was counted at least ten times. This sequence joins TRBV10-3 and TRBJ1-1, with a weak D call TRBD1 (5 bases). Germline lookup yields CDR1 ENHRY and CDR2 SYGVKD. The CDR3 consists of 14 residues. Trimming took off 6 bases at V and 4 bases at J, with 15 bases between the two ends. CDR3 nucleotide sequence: TGTGCCATCAGCCCCGTGGGGGGGAGCACTGAAGCTTTCTTT. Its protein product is CAISPVGGSTEAFF.

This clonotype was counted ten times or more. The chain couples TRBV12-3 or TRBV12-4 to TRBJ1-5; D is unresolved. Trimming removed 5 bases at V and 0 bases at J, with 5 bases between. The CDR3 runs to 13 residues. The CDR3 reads CASSPDSNQPQHF. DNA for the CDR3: TGTGCCAGCAGTCCCGATAGCAATCAGCCCCAGCATTTT.

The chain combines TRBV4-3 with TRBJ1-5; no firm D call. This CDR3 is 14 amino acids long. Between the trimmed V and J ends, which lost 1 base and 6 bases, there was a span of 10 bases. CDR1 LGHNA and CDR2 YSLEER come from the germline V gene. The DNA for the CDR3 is TGCGCCAGCAGCCAAGGGGCAATCGGTCAGCCCCAGCATTTT. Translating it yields CASSQGAIGQPQHF.

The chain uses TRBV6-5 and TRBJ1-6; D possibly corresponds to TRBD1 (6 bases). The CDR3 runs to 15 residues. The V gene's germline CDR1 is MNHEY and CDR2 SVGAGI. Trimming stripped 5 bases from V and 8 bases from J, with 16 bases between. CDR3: CASSRRGVADSPLHF. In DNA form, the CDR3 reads TGTGCCAGCAGTCGAAGGGGGGTTGCGGATTCACCCCTCCACTTT.

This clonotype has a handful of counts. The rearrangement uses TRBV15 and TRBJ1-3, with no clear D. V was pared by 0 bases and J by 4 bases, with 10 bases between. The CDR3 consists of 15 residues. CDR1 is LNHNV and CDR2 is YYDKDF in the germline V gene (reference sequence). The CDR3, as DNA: TGTGCCACCAGCAGAGAACGGCAGGCGGGAAACACCATATATTTT. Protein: CATSRERQAGNTIYF.

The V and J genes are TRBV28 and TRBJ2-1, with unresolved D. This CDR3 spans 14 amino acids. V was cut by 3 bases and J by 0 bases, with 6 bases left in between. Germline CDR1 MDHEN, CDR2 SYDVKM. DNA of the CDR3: TGTGCCAGCAGTTTGCCGAGCTCCTACAATGAGCAGTTCTTC. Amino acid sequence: CASSLPSSYNEQFF.

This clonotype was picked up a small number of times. For the CDR3, the DNA is TGTGCCAGCAGCGATGGGACAGGGGGCGAGCAGTTCTTC. Its translation is CASSDGTGGEQFF. The genes are TRBV9 and TRBJ2-1; 12 bases fit TRBD1. Germline CDR1 and CDR2: SGDLS and YYNGEE. Germline trimming cut 3 bases from V and 10 bases from J; bases unmatched to any gene: 2. The CDR3 sequence is 13 residues long.